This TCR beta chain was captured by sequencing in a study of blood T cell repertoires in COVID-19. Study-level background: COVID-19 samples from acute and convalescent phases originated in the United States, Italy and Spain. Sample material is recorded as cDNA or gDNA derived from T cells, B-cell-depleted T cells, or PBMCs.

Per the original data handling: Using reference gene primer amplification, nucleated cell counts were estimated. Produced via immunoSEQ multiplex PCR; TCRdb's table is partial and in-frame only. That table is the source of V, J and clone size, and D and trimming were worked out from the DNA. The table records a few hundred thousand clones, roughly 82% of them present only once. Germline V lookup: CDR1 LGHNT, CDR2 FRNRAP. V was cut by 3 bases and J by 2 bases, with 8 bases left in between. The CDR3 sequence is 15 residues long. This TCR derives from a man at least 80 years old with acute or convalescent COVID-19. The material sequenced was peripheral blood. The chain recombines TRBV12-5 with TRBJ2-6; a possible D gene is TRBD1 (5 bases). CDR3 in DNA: TGTGCTAGTGGTTTATCAGGGACTGGGGCCAACGTCCTGACTTTC. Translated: CASGLSGTGANVLTF. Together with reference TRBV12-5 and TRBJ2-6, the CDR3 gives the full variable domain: DARVTQTPRHKVTEMGQEVTMRCQPILGHNTVFWYRQTMMQGLELLAYFRNRAPLDDSGMPKDRFSAEMPDATLATLKIQPSEPRDSAVYFCASGLSGTGANVLTFGAGSRLTVL.